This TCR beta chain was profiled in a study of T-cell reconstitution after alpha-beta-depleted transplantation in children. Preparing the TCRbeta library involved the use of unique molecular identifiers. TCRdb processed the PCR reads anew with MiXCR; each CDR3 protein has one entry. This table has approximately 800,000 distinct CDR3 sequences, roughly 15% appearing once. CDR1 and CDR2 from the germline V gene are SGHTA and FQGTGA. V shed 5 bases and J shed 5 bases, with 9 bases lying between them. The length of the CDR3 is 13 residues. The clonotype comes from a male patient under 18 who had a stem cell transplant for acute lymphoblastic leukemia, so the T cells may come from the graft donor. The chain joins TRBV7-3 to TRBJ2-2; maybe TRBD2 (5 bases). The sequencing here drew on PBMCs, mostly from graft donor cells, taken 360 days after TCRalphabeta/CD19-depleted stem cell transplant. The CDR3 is CASSRGPTGELFF. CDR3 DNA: TGTGCCAGCAGCCGGGGTCCAACCGGGGAGCTGTTTTTT.